The 32 T cell receptor beta chains given below trace back to one sample, sequenced in a study of PD-1 and CTLA-4 blockade in melanoma. The method was immunoSEQ multiplex PCR; TCRdb's version includes in-frame clones alone and lacks a portion of them. The table records tens of thousands of clones, 70% to 90% of them present only once. Sample: CD8+ T cells from peripheral blood, taken before anti-PD-1 treatment. Receptors originate from a human donor with melanoma.

The rearrangement uses TRBV4-1 and TRBJ1-5, with TRBD1 identical over 8 bases. The V segment lost 4 bases and the J segment 5 bases; nucleotides outside the gene matches: 4. Germline assignment: CDR1 MGHRA and CDR2 YSYEKL. The CDR3 length is 14 residues. This CDR3 is CASSLQGEDQPQHF. DNA for the CDR3: TGCGCCAGCAGCCTACAGGGGGAGGATCAGCCCCAGCATTTT.

The chain recombines TRBV7-2 with TRBJ2-7; D ambiguous. CDR1 and CDR2 from the germline V gene are SGHTA and FQGNSA. V gave up 3 bases and J gave up 1 base, with 4 bases separating them. The CDR3 contains 12 residues. The CDR3 reads CASSFQSYEQYF. The DNA of the CDR3 is TGTGCCAGCAGCTTCCAGTCCTACGAGCAGTACTTC. Supplemented by reference TRBV7-2 and TRBJ2-7, the full variable domain reads GAGVSQSPSNKVTEKGKDVELRCDPISGHTALYWYRQSLGQGLEFLIYFQGNSAPDKSGLPSDRFSAERTGGSVSTLTIQRTQQEDSAVYLCASSFQSYEQYFGPGTRLTVT.

The J gene is TRBJ2-7, the V gene TRBV7-3; TRBD2 matches 7 bases. This CDR3 is built from 15 residues. Germline loops: CDR1 SGHTA, CDR2 FQGTGA. V lost 6 bases and J lost 5; bases outside the gene matches: 13. The CDR3 protein is CASSSMGGSLDEQYF. The CDR3 DNA is TGTGCCAGCAGTTCGATGGGCGGGAGCTTGGACGAGCAGTACTTC.

J is TRBJ2-1 and V is TRBV7-9, with D unresolved. Germline V gives CDR1 SEHNR, CDR2 FQNEAQ (reference sequence). The V and J ends lost 5 bases and 2 bases respectively, with 16 bases between them. CDR3 length: 16 residues. The CDR3, as DNA: TGTGCCAGCAGCATTCCCCAGGACGCCGCCTACAATGAGCAGTTCTTC. As protein: CASSIPQDAAYNEQFF.

The chain employs TRBV19 and TRBJ2-2; D is unclear. The germline CDR1 and CDR2 sequences are LNHDA and SQIVND (reference sequence). Between the trimmed V and J ends, which lost 4 bases and 3 bases, there was a span of 0 bases. The CDR3 extends over 11 amino acids. The CDR3 here is CASSNTGELFF. CDR3 coding DNA: TGTGCCAGTAGTAACACCGGGGAGCTGTTTTTT.

This chain connects TRBV6-5 to TRBJ2-5; D gene unclear. Trimming removed 2 bases from V and 4 bases from J, with 11 bases in between. Germline values: CDR1 MNHEY, CDR2 SVGAGI. The CDR3 loop spans 14 amino acids. The CDR3 DNA is TGTGCCAGCAGTTACGAAGGGCCGGGAGAGACCCAGTACTTC. It encodes CASSYEGPGETQYF.

The chain couples TRBV6-5 to TRBJ2-7, with D unresolved. Germline V gene lookup returns CDR1 MNHEY and CDR2 SVGAGI. V was cut by 10 bases and J by 0 bases, with 13 bases left in between. The CDR3 has 13 amino acids. The CDR3 region is CATRTVSSYEQYF. The CDR3 DNA reads as TGTGCCACCAGGACGGTAAGCTCCTACGAGCAGTACTTC.

This clone appeared a single time. The chain employs TRBV27 and TRBJ2-1, with no clear D. V was cut by 4 bases and J by 2 bases, with 9 bases left in between. This CDR3 comprises 14 residues. Germline values: CDR1 MNHEY, CDR2 SMNVEV (reference sequence). The CDR3 bases are TGTGCCAGCAGTTGGAATGCCCCCTACAATGAGCAGTTCTTC. Translating it yields CASSWNAPYNEQFF.

The chain links TRBV29-1 to TRBJ2-7; 11 bases are a match to TRBD1. Looked up from germline, CDR1 is SQVTM and CDR2 is ANQGSEA. The CDR3 sequence is 13 residues long. J gave up 5 bases and V 0 bases, and 0 bases lay outside the gene matches. This CDR3 reads CSVEEGQGDEQYF. The CDR3 nucleotides are TGCAGCGTTGAAGAGGGACAGGGGGACGAGCAGTACTTC.

The chain has TRBV7-9 and TRBJ1-5; possible D gene TRBD1, 6 bases. The CDR3 is made up of 15 amino acids. Per germline, CDR1 SEHNR and CDR2 FQNEAQ (reference sequence). V lost 5 bases to trimming and J lost 0 bases, with 11 bases between them. CDR3 in amino acids: CASSRTDYSNQPQHF. CDR3 sequence (DNA): TGTGCCAGCAGCCGGACAGATTATAGCAATCAGCCCCAGCATTTT. The variable domain in full, completed from reference TRBV7-9 and TRBJ1-5, reads DTGVSQNPRHKITKRGQNVTFRCDPISEHNRLYWYRQTLGQGPEFLTYFQNEAQLEKSRLLSDRFSAERPKGSFSTLEIQRTEQGDSAMYLCASSRTDYSNQPQHFGDGTRLSIL.

CDR3 coding DNA: TGTGCCTGGAGTGGAACTAATGAAAAACTGTTTTTT. Protein: CAWSGTNEKLFF. V and J are TRBV30 and TRBJ1-4; no firm D call. The CDR3 spans 12 residues. V was trimmed by 1 base and J by 1 base, leaving 1 base between them. CDR1 is GTSNPN and CDR2 is SVGIG in the germline V gene (reference sequence).

The rearrangement joins TRBV13 to TRBJ2-1, with 7 positions matching TRBD1. V lost 3 bases and J lost 8; bases outside the gene matches: 1. The CDR3 has 12 residues. Germline V gene data show CDR1 as PRHDT and CDR2 as FYEKMQ (reference sequence). The CDR3 nucleotides are TGTGCCAGCAGCTTGAGGGGGCATGAGCAGTTCTTC. It translates to CASSLRGHEQFF.

J is TRBJ1-1 and V is TRBV7-9; D is undetermined. Between the trimmed V and J ends, which lost 6 bases and 1 base, there was a span of 6 bases. The CDR3 is 12 residues long. Germline CDR1 is SEHNR and CDR2 is FQNEAQ (reference sequence). In nucleotides, the CDR3 is TGTGCCAGCAGACCAGAGAACACTGAAGCTTTCTTT. It encodes CASRPENTEAFF.

The chain has TRBV19 and TRBJ2-7; the D gene is possibly TRBD1 (6 bases). Looked up from germline, CDR1 is LNHDA and CDR2 is SQIVND (reference sequence). The CDR3 sequence is 14 residues long. V was clipped by 6 bases and J by 4 bases, with 16 bases between them. The CDR3 DNA reads as TGTGCCAGTAGCCACAGTGGGGGCGGTTACGAGCAGTACTTC. Translating it yields CASSHSGGGYEQYF.

This sequence joins TRBV4-2 and TRBJ1-1; tentative D call: TRBD1 (6 bases). The germline V gene encodes CDR1 LGHNA and CDR2 YNFKEQ. Trimming shortened V by 6 bases and J by 4 bases, and 9 bases separated the two germline ends. The CDR3 is 12 residues long. CDR3 sequence reads: CASRGGATEAFF. DNA for the CDR3: TGTGCCAGCAGGGGGGGGGCCACTGAAGCTTTCTTT.

The J gene is TRBJ1-2, the V gene TRBV27, with D maybe TRBD1 (5 bases). Germline V gives CDR1 MNHEY, CDR2 SMNVEV (reference sequence). V was pared by 0 bases and J by 4 bases, with 12 bases between. The CDR3 totals 15 residues. The CDR3 protein is CASSLSGRAFYGYTF. CDR3 in DNA: TGTGCCAGCAGTTTATCCGGCAGGGCCTTCTATGGCTACACCTTC.

The V gene is TRBV10-2, the J gene TRBJ1-2, with 8 nucleotides matching TRBD1. In germline, CDR1 is WSHSY, CDR2 SAAADI. The length of the CDR3 is 13 residues. V shed 3 bases and J 5 bases; nucleotides not matched to a gene: 2. CDR3 sequence reads: CASSDGQGYGYTF. CDR3 sequence (DNA): TGCGCCAGCAGTGACGGACAGGGATATGGCTACACCTTC.

The genes are TRBV6-1 and TRBJ1-2; perhaps TRBD1 as D (5 bases). Between the trimmed V and J ends, which lost 1 base and 8 bases, there was a span of 8 bases. CDR3 size: 12 residues. CDR1 is MNHNS and CDR2 is SASEGT in the germline V gene. CDR3 in amino acids: CASSEVNRGYTF. DNA for the CDR3: TGTGCCAGCAGTGAAGTGAACAGGGGCTACACCTTC.

The chain couples TRBV3-1 (or the pseudogene TRBV3-2) to TRBJ2-7; the D gene is possibly TRBD2 (6 bases). This CDR3 has 17 amino acids. V dropped 3 bases and J dropped 5 bases, with 23 bases sitting between them. From germline, CDR1 is LGHDT and CDR2 YNNKEL (reference sequence). The CDR3 sequence is CASSHGPGLFLRDEQYF. As DNA, the CDR3 is TGTGCCAGCAGCCATGGCCCGGGACTCTTCCTTAGGGACGAGCAGTACTTC.

The rearrangement links TRBV11-2 to TRBJ2-1; D not resolved. Germline CDR1 reads SGHAT; CDR2 reads FQNNGV. Between the trimmed V and J ends, which lost 0 bases and 3 bases, there was a span of 9 bases. This CDR3 has 15 residues. CDR3 nucleotide sequence: TGTGCCAGCAGCTTAGAGGCCGGATTCTACAATGAGCAGTTCTTC. This encodes CASSLEAGFYNEQFF.

The chain links TRBV9 to TRBJ2-3, with 14 bases fitting TRBD2. Germline V gives CDR1 SGDLS, CDR2 YYNGEE. The CDR3 sequence is 15 residues long. V was clipped by 3 bases and J by 4 bases; unmatched bases: 1. Here the CDR3 reads CASSGLAGGPDTQYF. The CDR3 bases are TGTGCCAGCAGCGGACTAGCGGGAGGGCCAGATACGCAGTATTTT.

The chain joins TRBV4-1 to TRBJ1-1; D call uncertain. Germline assignment: CDR1 MGHRA and CDR2 YSYEKL. This CDR3 comprises 15 residues. V was trimmed by 2 bases and J by 4 bases, leaving 14 bases between them. The CDR3 here is CASSQSYPGSTEAFF. CDR3 DNA sequence: TGCGCCAGCAGCCAAAGCTATCCGGGGTCCACTGAAGCTTTCTTT.

The chain carries TRBV28 and TRBJ2-5; the match to TRBD2 covers 9 bases. Germline CDR1 reads MDHEN; CDR2 reads SYDVKM. The J segment lost 2 bases and the V segment lost 1 base, leaving 14 bases of the junction unmatched. CDR3 length: 19 residues. This CDR3 reads CASSLSTTSGKGGQETQYF. The CDR3 DNA reads TGTGCCAGCAGTTTATCGACGACTAGCGGAAAAGGGGGGCAAGAGACCCAGTACTTC.

Concerning this clone: Additional DNA sequences in this sample encode the identical CDR3. This chain uses TRBV7-9 with TRBJ2-1, with D possibly being TRBD2 (5 bases). The length of the CDR3 is 12 residues. Trimming took off 4 bases at V and 7 bases at J, with 8 bases between the two ends. Germline CDR1 reads SEHNR; CDR2 reads FQNEAQ (reference sequence). CDR3 sequence (DNA): TGTGCCAGCAGCTGGTCGGGGAATGAGCAGTTCTTC. Its translation: CASSWSGNEQFF.

V is TRBV24-1 and J is TRBJ1-6, with unresolved D. Germline values: CDR1 KGHDR, CDR2 SFDVKD. Trimming took 9 bases from V and 8 from J, leaving 16 bases between them. CDR3 length: 14 amino acids. The CDR3 DNA sequence: TGTGCCACCCATCGCTTTACCCCCGATTCACCCCTCCACTTT. Encoded protein: CATHRFTPDSPLHF.

The chain combines TRBV6-1 with TRBJ2-7, with unresolved D. Germline CDR1 MNHNS, CDR2 SASEGT. The ends were cut back, 1 base at V and 6 bases at J, with 7 bases in the middle. This CDR3 is 12 amino acids long. The CDR3 protein is CASSEDSVEQYF. For the CDR3, the DNA is TGTGCCAGCAGTGAAGACAGCGTCGAGCAGTACTTC.

The chain joins TRBV5-5 to TRBJ2-7, with 7 bases matching TRBD1. The trim removed 2 bases at V and 7 bases at J, leaving 12 bases unmatched. Per germline, CDR1 SGHKS and CDR2 YYEKEE (reference sequence). The CDR3 totals 15 residues. As DNA, the CDR3 is TGTGCCAGCAGCTTCCGGACAGGAAGTGGCTATGAGCAGTACTTC. This encodes CASSFRTGSGYEQYF.

Sample share makes this clone medium-sized. This chain connects TRBV5-1 to TRBJ1-2; unclear D gene. This CDR3 spans 9 amino acids. CDR1 and CDR2 from the germline V gene are SGHRS and YFSETQ. V was pared by 5 bases and J by 6 bases, with 2 bases between. CDR3 region: CASRDGYTF. CDR3 nucleotides: TGCGCCAGCAGGGATGGCTACACCTTC.

The CDR3, as DNA: TGTGCCAGCAGTTTGAGGGGGAAAAGCAATCAGCCCCAGCATTTT. Protein product: CASSLRGKSNQPQHF. The rearrangement joins TRBV27 to TRBJ1-5; D might be TRBD1 (6 bases). Between the trimmed V and J ends, which lost 3 bases and 1 base, there was a span of 10 bases. The CDR3 contains 15 residues. Germline lookup yields CDR1 MNHEY and CDR2 SMNVEV (reference sequence).

The CDR3 nucleotides read TGTGCCAGCAGCTTCCGTGGAGCGGGGGACGCTAGCACAGATACGCAGTATTTT. It specifies CASSFRGAGDASTDTQYF. The rearrangement uses TRBV11-3 and TRBJ2-3; the match to TRBD2 covers 8 bases. CDR1 and CDR2 (germline): SGHNT, YENEEA. V was clipped by 3 bases and J by 0 bases; unmatched bases: 11. The CDR3 runs 18 residues.

The J gene is TRBJ2-3, the V gene TRBV27; 11 bases map to TRBD2. J lost 4 bases, V lost 3 bases, and 3 bases had no gene match. The CDR3 is 15 amino acids. CDR1 and CDR2 from the germline V gene are MNHEY and SMNVEV (reference sequence). CDR3 residues: CASSFLAGGSDTQYF. The CDR3 bases are TGTGCCAGCAGTTTTCTAGCGGGGGGCTCAGATACGCAGTATTTT.

The chain has TRBV2 and TRBJ1-1, with no clear D. The CDR3 is 15 amino acids. Per the germline V gene, CDR1 is SNHLY and CDR2 is FYNNEI. Trimming removed 2 bases from V and 4 bases from J, with 14 bases in between. The CDR3 DNA follows: TGTGCCAGCAGTGAACGCATGAAACCGGGCACTGAAGCTTTCTTT. The encoded protein is CASSERMKPGTEAFF.